These 4 T cell receptor beta chains were sequenced from one sample in a study of T cell clonality in common variable immunodeficiency. Whole-study results and caveats: Fewer deletions and N-nucleotide insertions were reportedly seen in common variable immunodeficiency TCR beta sequences.

The protocol was immunoSEQ multiplex PCR, while the TCRdb copy is restricted to in-frame clones and leaves out a portion. Altogether more than 9,000 clones were found in the sample, and no singletons occur. For these receptors, no antigen is known. The material sequenced was peripheral blood mononuclear cells. These receptor sequences come from a human donor with common variable immunodeficiency.

This clone was seen a few times. The sequenced fragment ends 3 residues before the CDR3 boundary, so the rest is inferred from the germline J gene. This chain joins TRBV7-2 and TRBJ2-3; no definite D call. From germline, CDR1 is SGHTA and CDR2 FQGNSA. Trimming took off 2 bases at V and 0 bases at J, with 6 bases between the two ends. This CDR3 has 14 amino acids. The part of the CDR3 DNA that was read is TGTGCCAGCAGCTTAAGTGGCAGCACAGATACG. Translating gives CASSLSGSTDT. The whole CDR3 is CASSLSGSTDTQYF.

In this sample, this clone turned up a few times. Read data end 3 residues before the CDR3 end; the end is taken from the germline J gene. The chain carries TRBV7-2 and TRBJ2-7; TRBD2 agrees at 7 bases. The germline gives CDR1 SGHTA, CDR2 FQGNSA. V lost 5 bases and J lost 1; bases outside the gene matches: 2. This CDR3 has 13 residues. The CDR3 is CASSASGSYEQYF. The part of the CDR3 DNA that was read is TGTGCCAGCAGCGCTAGCGGATCCTACGAG.

As concerns this clone: The read ends 3 residues early relative to the CDR3; the germline J gene fills the gap. The rearrangement joins TRBV7-9 to TRBJ2-7; D is ambiguous. Trimming cost V 2 bases and J 6 bases, with 11 bases left between them. The CDR3 is 13 amino acids. CDR1 is SEHNR, CDR2 FQNEAQ, per germline (reference sequence). CDR3 in amino acids: CASSLSRVPEQYF. CDR3 bases read: TGTGCCAGCAGCTTATCAAGGGTCCCCGAG.

Concerning this clone itself: The sequenced fragment ends 3 residues before the CDR3 boundary, so the rest is inferred from the germline J gene. This sequence joins TRBV19 and TRBJ2-3, with D tentatively TRBD2 (5 bases). The germline CDR1 and CDR2 sequences are LNHDA and SQIVND (reference sequence). The V end lost 3 bases, the J end lost 0 bases, and 10 bases lay between the germline ends. The CDR3 runs 15 residues. The chain's CDR3 is CASSISVTSTDTQYF. Partial CDR3 DNA: TGTGCCAGTAGTATTAGCGTTACTAGCACAGATACG.